This T cell receptor (beta chain) was documented in a study of blood T cell repertoires in COVID-19. Study context: The United States, Italy and Spain provided the acute and convalescent COVID-19 samples. Sources were T cells, B-cell-depleted T cells, or PBMCs; the material itself was cDNA or gDNA.

Per the authors' pipeline: Scientists estimated how many nucleated cells there were by amplifying reference gene primers. TCRdb's copy holds only in-frame clones and misses some; the assay was immunoSEQ multiplex PCR. Clonal size and the V and J genes are those of that table, whereas D and trimming came from the DNA. The sample includes under 80,000 clones, roughly 78% of them seen just once. This CDR3 comprises 12 residues. Germline V gene sequence: CDR1 MDHEN, CDR2 SYDVKM. The V and J ends lost 5 bases and 6 bases, in that order; junction bases with no gene match: 3. Sequences were obtained from peripheral blood. The chain uses TRBV28 and TRBJ1-1, with 7 bases identical to TRBD1. This receptor was taken from a human donor in a cohort sampled during active COVID-19. As DNA, the CDR3 is TGTGCCAGCAGTGAACAGGGGTCTGAAGCTTTCTTT. It yields the protein CASSEQGSEAFF.